These 2 T cell receptor beta chains originate from one sample sequenced in a study of shared clonotypes between healthy human individuals. The protocol was immunoSEQ multiplex PCR, while the TCRdb copy is restricted to in-frame clones and leaves out a portion. The sample contains roughly 570,000 clones, roughly 98% of which appear only once. Positively selected for CCR7, the CD45RO-negative cells used as naive CD8 cells excluded terminally differentiated effector memory CD45RA+ cells. The sample comprised naive CD8+ T cells sorted from blood. These receptors were taken from a man aged 25 to 40 in good health.

The rearrangement links TRBV9 to TRBJ2-6; no clear D. CDR1 SGDLS and CDR2 YYNGEE come from the germline V gene. Trimming removed 0 bases at V and 2 bases at J, with 12 bases between. The CDR3 loop spans 17 amino acids. This CDR3 is CASSVDKGSAGANVLTF. The CDR3 nucleotides are TGTGCCAGCAGCGTAGATAAGGGAAGCGCTGGGGCCAACGTCCTGACTTTC.

The chain recombines TRBV6-6 with TRBJ2-1; 9 bases agree with TRBD2. Germline V gene sequence: CDR1 MNHNY, CDR2 SVGAGI (reference sequence). After removal of 2 bases from V and 8 bases from J, the junction contained 4 bases not matched to a gene. The CDR3 is made up of 14 amino acids. The CDR3: CASSYRGGDYEQFF. The CDR3 nucleotides read TGTGCCAGCAGTTACCGCGGGGGGGACTATGAGCAGTTCTTC.